This entry is about one T cell receptor (beta chain). No antigen is known for it. From the 5' RACE reads, TCRdb called clonotypes with MiXCR, one entry per CDR3 protein. The sample includes some 560,000 distinct CDR3 sequences, around 9.6% seen only once; the top ten take around 3.2%. This sample was taken from a study of identical twins. V lost 5 bases and J 2 bases, leaving 9 bases between the germline ends. Germline CDR1 reads SQVTM; CDR2 reads ANQGSEA. CDR3 size: 13 residues. Regarding the study as a whole: Analyses of zero insertions could, in part, be confounded by invariant MAIT and iNKT cells. The abundant beta clonotypes from cord blood had fewer insertions, and memory repertoires had none of this.

The data also belong to a second study, concerning yellow fever vaccine responses in identical twins. In that study: Twins' vaccine T cell responses reportedly seemed partly convergent and partly personalized.

Material for sequencing was PBMCs. This sequence joins TRBV29-1 and TRBJ2-2; a weak D match, TRBD1 (5 bases). This sequence originates from a woman in her late teens or twenties in good health. The CDR3 loop is CSVFDSNTGELFF. The CDR3 coding sequence is TGCAGCGTTTTTGACAGCAACACCGGGGAGCTGTTTTTT.